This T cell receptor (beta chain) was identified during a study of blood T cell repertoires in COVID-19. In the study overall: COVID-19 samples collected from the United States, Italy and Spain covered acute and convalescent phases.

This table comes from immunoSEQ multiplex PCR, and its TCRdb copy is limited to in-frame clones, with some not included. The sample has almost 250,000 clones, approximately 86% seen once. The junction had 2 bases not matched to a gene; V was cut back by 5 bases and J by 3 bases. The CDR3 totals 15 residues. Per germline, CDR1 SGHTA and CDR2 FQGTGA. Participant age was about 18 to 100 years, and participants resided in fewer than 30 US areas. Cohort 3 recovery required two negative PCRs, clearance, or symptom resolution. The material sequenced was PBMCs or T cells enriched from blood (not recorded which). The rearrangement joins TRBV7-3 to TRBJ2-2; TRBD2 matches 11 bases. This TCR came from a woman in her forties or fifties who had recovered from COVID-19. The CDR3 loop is CASSPGLADTGELFF. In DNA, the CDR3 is TGTGCCAGCAGCCCGGGACTAGCGGACACCGGGGAGCTGTTTTTT.